This passage covers 19 T cell receptor beta chains from one sample sequenced in a study of shared clonotypes between healthy human individuals. Measured with immunoSEQ multiplex PCR; TCRdb has only the in-frame clones, and not every one. Of about 2 million clones in the sample, about 95% are singletons; the top ten hold 1% to 1.3%. Terminally differentiated effector memory CD45RA+ cells were left out of the naive CD8 fraction, which was CD45RO-negative and positively selected for CCR7. Sequencing used naive CD8+ T cells sorted from blood. The receptors were sampled from a man younger than 30 in good health.

The V call is TRBV7-9, the J call TRBJ2-7; D is uncertain. V shed 1 base and J shed 8 bases, with 9 bases lying between them. This CDR3 has 12 residues. Germline V gene lookup returns CDR1 SEHNR and CDR2 FQNEAQ (reference sequence). CDR3 amino acids: CASSLEDLQQYF. The DNA for the CDR3 is TGTGCCAGCAGCTTAGAGGACCTACAGCAGTACTTC.

The chain recombines TRBV5-6 with TRBJ2-5; D is possibly TRBD2 (6 bases). Germline loops: CDR1 SGHDT, CDR2 YYEEEE. The CDR3 consists of 16 residues. The V end lost 0 bases, the J end lost 0 bases, and 12 bases lay between the germline ends. CDR3 region: CASSLELTRYQETQYF. The CDR3 coding sequence is TGTGCCAGCAGCTTGGAATTGACTAGGTACCAAGAGACCCAGTACTTC.

V and J are TRBV6-5 and TRBJ2-7, with D perhaps matching TRBD1 (6 bases). This CDR3 has 15 residues. Germline values: CDR1 MNHEY, CDR2 SVGAGI. V shed 2 bases and J shed 2 bases, with 13 bases lying between them. The CDR3 region has the DNA TGTGCCAGCAGTTACAAGGGGGTTGGGGCCTACGAGCAGTACTTC. Its translation is CASSYKGVGAYEQYF.

The chain carries TRBV28 and TRBJ2-7; a weak D match, TRBD1 (6 bases). V lost 2 bases to trimming and J lost 0 bases, with 11 bases between them. The CDR3 extends over 15 amino acids. Germline V gene lookup returns CDR1 MDHEN and CDR2 SYDVKM. The CDR3 region is CASSLGTYSSYEQYF. As DNA, the CDR3 is TGTGCCAGCAGTTTAGGGACATATAGCTCCTACGAGCAGTACTTC.

DNA for the CDR3: TGCGCCAGCAGCCTTCGGGAAGGTCCTTCACCCCTCCACTTT. Its translation is CASSLREGPSPLHF. The chain carries TRBV4-1 and TRBJ1-6; the D is unclear. Germline assignment: CDR1 MGHRA and CDR2 YSYEKL. V dropped 4 bases and J dropped 9 bases, with 13 bases sitting between them. This CDR3 is built from 14 residues.

The chain carries TRBV5-6 and TRBJ1-1; D may be TRBD1 (6 bases). The CDR3 has 15 amino acids. Germline V gene data show CDR1 as SGHDT and CDR2 as YYEEEE. V lost 2 bases, J lost 0 bases, and 11 bases lay in between. CDR3 in DNA: TGTGCCAGCAGCTTCGGGGGGCCTATGAACACTGAAGCTTTCTTT. Protein product: CASSFGGPMNTEAFF.

This clone has more than one count but fewer than ten. The V call is TRBV9, the J call TRBJ2-7; D not certain. Trimming shortened V by 0 bases and J by 3 bases, and 10 bases separated the two germline ends. CDR3 length: 14 amino acids. Per the germline V gene, CDR1 is SGDLS and CDR2 is YYNGEE. As DNA, the CDR3 is TGTGCCAGCAGCGTAGGCCCATTCGACTACGAGCAGTACTTC. Its translation is CASSVGPFDYEQYF. Full variable domain (rest looked up from reference TRBV9 and TRBJ2-7): DSGVTQTPKHLITATGQRVTLRCSPRSGDLSVYWYQQSLDQGLQFLIQYYNGEERAKGNILERFSAQQFPDLHSELNLSSLELGDSALYFCASSVGPFDYEQYFGPGTRLTVT.

This clone was detected once. This rearrangement joins TRBV5-6 to TRBJ2-3, with D unresolved. Germline CDR1 reads SGHDT; CDR2 reads YYEEEE. V was trimmed by 0 bases and J by 3 bases, leaving 5 bases between them. CDR3 size: 13 residues. CDR3 loop: CASSLVFTDTQYF. CDR3 coding DNA: TGTGCCAGCAGCTTGGTTTTTACAGATACGCAGTATTTT.

The chain joins TRBV4-3 to TRBJ2-5; D is undetermined. CDR3 length: 15 amino acids. The ends were cut back, 0 bases at V and 4 bases at J, with 12 bases in the middle. Germline CDR1 is LGHNA and CDR2 is YSLEER. The CDR3 loop is CASSQDSGQPETQYF. As DNA, the CDR3 is TGCGCCAGCAGCCAAGATTCCGGGCAGCCAGAGACCCAGTACTTC.

J is TRBJ2-7 and V is TRBV9; no clear D. Trimming removed 4 bases at V and 2 bases at J, with 16 bases between. The CDR3 totals 15 residues. Germline CDR1 and CDR2: SGDLS and YYNGEE. The DNA of the CDR3 is TGTGCCAGCAGCCCGCGAGGAGCCTCCCCCTACGAGCAGTACTTC. Its protein product is CASSPRGASPYEQYF.

On this clone itself: The junction differs from germline at one of its ends, possibly a read error. The chain links TRBV7-7 to TRBJ2-2; TRBD1 matches at 7 bases. CDR3 length: 14 amino acids. CDR1 and CDR2 (germline): SSHAT, FNYEAQ (reference sequence). DNA for the CDR3: TGTGCTAGCAGCCTCGGGGACAGCGGAGGGGAGCTGTTTTTT. Its protein product is CASSLGDSGGELFF.

The chain couples TRBV15 to TRBJ2-5, with D maybe TRBD2 (6 bases). The V end lost 6 bases, the J end lost 5 bases, and 22 bases lay between the germline ends. CDR1 is LNHNV, CDR2 YYDKDF, per germline (reference sequence). This CDR3 comprises 16 residues. In DNA, the CDR3 is TGTGCCACCAGGAACCCGGGAGTACGTTTGGAGGAGACCCAGTACTTC. Translated: CATRNPGVRLEETQYF.

This chain connects TRBV2 to TRBJ1-1; TRBD1 is a possible D gene (5 bases). Germline CDR1 SNHLY, CDR2 FYNNEI. Trimming removed 5 bases at V and 0 bases at J, with 16 bases between. The CDR3 covers 16 residues. The CDR3: CASSTGPSFMNTEAFF. The CDR3 coding sequence is TGTGCCAGCAGTACGGGGCCCTCCTTTATGAACACTGAAGCTTTCTTT. Together with reference TRBV2 and TRBJ1-1, the CDR3 gives the full variable domain: EPEVTQTPSHQVTQMGQEVILRCVPISNHLYFYWYRQILGQKVEFLVSFYNNEISEKSEIFDDQFSVERPDGSNFTLKIRSTKLEDSAMYFCASSTGPSFMNTEAFFGQGTRLTVV.

About this clone: The same CDR3 can be traced to other DNA sequences in this sample. V is TRBV13 and J is TRBJ1-1; D might be TRBD1 (5 bases). The CDR3 length is 15 residues. CDR1 and CDR2 from the germline V gene are PRHDT and FYEKMQ (reference sequence). Trimming took 0 bases from V and 0 from J, leaving 8 bases between them. The CDR3 reads CASSLGAGMNTEAFF. In DNA form, the CDR3 reads TGTGCCAGCAGCTTAGGGGCAGGGATGAACACTGAAGCTTTCTTT. Together with reference TRBV13 and TRBJ1-1, the CDR3 gives the full variable domain: AAGVIQSPRHLIKEKRETATLKCYPIPRHDTVYWYQQGPGQDPQFLISFYEKMQSDKGSIPDRFSAQQFSDYHSELNMSSLELGDSALYFCASSLGAGMNTEAFFGQGTRLTVV.

On this clone: Other DNA sequences in this specimen translate into the identical CDR3. The chain employs TRBV5-6 and TRBJ2-7; 7 nucleotides line up with TRBD2. The CDR3 contains 14 residues. Germline values: CDR1 SGHDT, CDR2 YYEEEE. V dropped 2 bases and J dropped 2; count of bases not matched to a gene: 4. Here the CDR3 reads CASSLGGSPYEQYF. DNA for the CDR3: TGTGCCAGCAGCTTAGGCGGGAGCCCCTACGAGCAGTACTTC. The whole variable domain, remainder taken from reference TRBV5-6 and TRBJ2-7, is DAGVTQSPTHLIKTRGQQVTLRCSPKSGHDTVSWYQQALGQGPQFIFQYYEEEERQRGNFPDRFSGHQFPNYSSELNVNALLLGDSALYLCASSLGGSPYEQYFGPGTRLTVT.

This chain connects TRBV6-5 to TRBJ1-1; no reliable D call. The CDR3 runs to 12 residues. Germline CDR1 MNHEY, CDR2 SVGAGI. The ends were cut back, 2 bases at V and 10 bases at J, with 11 bases in the middle. In nucleotides, the CDR3 is TGTGCCAGCAGTTACGCGGCTGGTGCAGCTTTCTTT. Its translation: CASSYAAGAAFF.

This chain joins TRBV11-2 and TRBJ2-3; 11 nucleotides agree with TRBD1. The CDR3 runs 16 residues. The V and J ends lost 5 bases and 2 bases, in that order; junction bases with no gene match: 6. Germline loops: CDR1 SGHAT, CDR2 FQNNGV. This CDR3 reads CASSGGTGGFTDTQYF. The DNA for the CDR3 is TGTGCCAGCAGCGGAGGGACAGGGGGGTTCACAGATACGCAGTATTTT.

V usage is TRBV28 and J usage is TRBJ2-1; D might be TRBD1 or TRBD2, each matching 5 bases. This CDR3 has 16 amino acids. The V gene's germline CDR1 is MDHEN and CDR2 SYDVKM. V shed 1 base and J shed 4 bases, with 14 bases lying between them. The CDR3 nucleotides are TGTGCCAGCAGTTTATTGCCCACGGGGCTTTACAATGAGCAGTTCTTC. This gives the protein CASSLLPTGLYNEQFF.

V usage is TRBV15 and J usage is TRBJ2-7; a possible D gene is TRBD1 (6 bases). The CDR3 has 13 amino acids. Germline V gives CDR1 LNHNV, CDR2 YYDKDF (reference sequence). The V and J ends lost 6 bases and 0 bases respectively, with 9 bases between them. CDR3 bases: TGTGCCACCAGGACAGGTGGCTCCTACGAGCAGTACTTC. This sequence encodes CATRTGGSYEQYF. The variable domain in full, completed from reference TRBV15 and TRBJ2-7, reads DAMVIQNPRYQVTQFGKPVTLSCSQTLNHNVMYWYQQKSSQAPKLLFHYYDKDFNNEADTPDNFQSRRPNTSFCFLDIRSPGLGDTAMYLCATRTGGSYEQYFGPGTRLTVT.